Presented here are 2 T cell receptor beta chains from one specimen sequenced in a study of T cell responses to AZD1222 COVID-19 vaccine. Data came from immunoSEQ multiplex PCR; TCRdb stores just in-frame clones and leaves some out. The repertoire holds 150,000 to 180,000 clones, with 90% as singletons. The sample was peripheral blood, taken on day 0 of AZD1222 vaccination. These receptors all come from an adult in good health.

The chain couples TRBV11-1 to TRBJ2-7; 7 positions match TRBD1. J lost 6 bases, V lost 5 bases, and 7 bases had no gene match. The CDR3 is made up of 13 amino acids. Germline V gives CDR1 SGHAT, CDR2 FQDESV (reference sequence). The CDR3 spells CASSPSTGREQYF. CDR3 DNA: TGTGCCAGCAGCCCCTCGACAGGGCGCGAGCAGTACTTC.

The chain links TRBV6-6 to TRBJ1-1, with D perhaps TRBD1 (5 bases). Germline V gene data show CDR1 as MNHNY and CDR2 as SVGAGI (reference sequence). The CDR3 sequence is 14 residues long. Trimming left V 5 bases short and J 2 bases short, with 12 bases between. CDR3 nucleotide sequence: TGTGCCAGCAGTACGGCAGGGACCAACACTGAAGCTTTCTTT. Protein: CASSTAGTNTEAFF.